The 8 T cell receptor beta chains given below trace back to one sample, sequenced in a study of control samples from healthy donors and cancer patients. Measured with immunoSEQ multiplex PCR; TCRdb has only the in-frame clones, and not every one. The data show about 140,000 clones, with around 94% seen just once and under 15% held by the top ten. Material: blood. Receptors originate from a man aged 40-55 years in good health.

The genes are TRBV7-9 and TRBJ1-2; the D is unclear. Germline V gene sequence: CDR1 SEHNR, CDR2 FQNEAQ (reference sequence). The CDR3 runs to 14 residues. The V end lost 0 bases, the J end lost 8 bases, and 13 bases lay between the germline ends. For the CDR3, the DNA is TGTGCCAGCAGCTTAGCAGAGGGCAGTAAAGGCTACACCTTC. Protein sequence: CASSLAEGSKGYTF.

The chain uses TRBV18 and TRBJ1-1; 8 nucleotides line up with TRBD1. Germline V lookup: CDR1 KGHSH, CDR2 LQKENI. Losses at the gene ends were 4 bases for V and 8 bases for J; bases not matched to a gene: 3. The CDR3 is 12 residues long. The CDR3 reads CASSLRTGEAFF. The CDR3 nucleotides are TGTGCCAGCTCACTACGGACAGGGGAAGCTTTCTTT.

The rearrangement joins TRBV4-3 to TRBJ1-4; weak D call: TRBD1 (5 bases). CDR3 size: 16 residues. Per the germline V gene, CDR1 is LGHNA and CDR2 is YSLEER. The V gene lost 3 bases and the J gene lost 0 bases, with 11 bases spanning the gap. In nucleotides, the CDR3 is TGCGCCAGCAGCCAGGGGCCGAACCCAACTAATGAAAAACTGTTTTTT. It specifies CASSQGPNPTNEKLFF.

This chain connects TRBV11-2 to TRBJ1-1; a possible D gene is TRBD1 (5 bases). This CDR3 region has 17 residues. V lost 3 bases and J 0 bases, leaving 17 bases between the germline ends. The germline V gene encodes CDR1 SGHAT and CDR2 FQNNGV. The CDR3 here is CASSFTPVQVMNTEAFF. CDR3 sequence (DNA): TGTGCCAGCAGCTTCACCCCCGTACAGGTTATGAACACTGAAGCTTTCTTT.

The V and J genes are TRBV12-5 and TRBJ2-2; TRBD2 aligns across 8 bases. This CDR3 region has 15 residues. J gave up 4 bases and V 6 bases, and 7 bases lay outside the gene matches. CDR1 is LGHNT and CDR2 is FRNRAP in the germline V gene. The CDR3 sequence is CASGLSGGTTGELFF. CDR3 DNA: TGTGCTAGTGGCCTAAGCGGGGGAACCACCGGGGAGCTGTTTTTT.

The gene calls are TRBV9 and TRBJ2-5; perhaps TRBD1 as D (5 bases). Trimming took off 3 bases at V and 0 bases at J, with 15 bases between the two ends. Germline V gene lookup returns CDR1 SGDLS and CDR2 YYNGEE. This CDR3 has 16 amino acids. Here the CDR3 reads CASSDPLTENQETQYF. CDR3 DNA sequence: TGTGCCAGCAGCGATCCTCTGACAGAAAACCAAGAGACCCAGTACTTC.

V usage is TRBV29-1 and J usage is TRBJ1-3; 8 bases align to TRBD1. The CDR3 consists of 16 residues. The germline V gene has CDR1 SQVTM and CDR2 ANQGSEA. The trim removed 7 bases at V and 0 bases at J, leaving 11 bases unmatched. CDR3 sequence reads: CSASPGGPFSGNTIYF. CDR3 DNA sequence: TGCAGCGCTTCCCCAGGGGGCCCTTTCTCTGGAAACACCATATATTTT.

This clone was seen a few times. The V and J genes are TRBV24-1 and TRBJ2-5; 11 bases agree with TRBD1. The CDR3 extends over 17 amino acids. Germline V CDR1 and CDR2: KGHDR, SFDVKD. V lost 3 bases, J lost 4 bases, and 9 bases stayed unmatched. CDR3 sequence (DNA): TGTGCCACCAGTGATCCCATTGGCGGGACAGGGGGAGAGACCCAGTACTTC. It is translated as CATSDPIGGTGGETQYF.